The 9 T cell receptor beta chains listed next were all sequenced from one sample in a study of cytomegalovirus exposure and HLA in healthy donors. PCR used 60 Vbeta primers and 13 Jbeta primers. Only in-frame clones appear in the TCRdb table, and some are missing; sequencing was by immunoSEQ multiplex PCR. Of about 120,000 clones listed, 17% are singletons. The sequenced material came from PBMCs. Receptors originate from a female donor in good health and CMV-seropositive.

The V and J genes are TRBV19 and TRBJ1-6; 7 bases are shared with TRBD1. This CDR3 comprises 17 residues. Germline CDR1 LNHDA, CDR2 SQIVND (reference sequence). V lost 1 base, J lost 8 bases, and 11 bases stayed unmatched. The CDR3 loop reads CASSIVGTVPLDSPLHF. The CDR3 DNA reads as TGTGCCAGTAGTATAGTAGGGACAGTTCCGCTAGATTCACCCCTCCACTTT.

The chain links TRBV15 to TRBJ2-7; 13 bases line up with TRBD2. The CDR3 runs to 17 residues. The J segment lost 6 bases and the V segment lost 1 base, leaving 9 bases of the junction unmatched. Germline assignment: CDR1 LNHNV and CDR2 YYDKDF (reference sequence). The CDR3 DNA reads TGTGCCACCAGCAGAGCTAGGACTAGCGGGAGTTTCTCCGAGCAGTACTTC. This gives the protein CATSRARTSGSFSEQYF.

The chain recombines TRBV5-4 with TRBJ2-1, with D unclear. Trimming took off 4 bases at V and 6 bases at J, with 11 bases between the two ends. Germline V gene lookup returns CDR1 SGHNT and CDR2 YYREEE (reference sequence). The CDR3 runs 13 residues. The CDR3 DNA is TGTGCCAGCAGCGCCCCCGGCGGCAATGAGCAGTTCTTC. Protein product: CASSAPGGNEQFF.

V usage is TRBV4-3 and J usage is TRBJ1-2; D perhaps matches TRBD1 (6 bases). With 1 base removed from V and 4 bases from J, the gap between germline ends came to 7 bases. This CDR3 is 13 amino acids long. Germline V gene lookup returns CDR1 LGHNA and CDR2 YSLEER. CDR3 protein: CASSQVDSYGYTF. The CDR3 nucleotides read TGCGCCAGCAGCCAAGTGGACAGCTATGGCTACACCTTC.

This chain uses TRBV28 with TRBJ2-5; D unresolved. The germline V gene has CDR1 MDHEN and CDR2 SYDVKM. Trimming removed 6 bases at V and 1 base at J, with 12 bases between. The CDR3 runs 14 residues. The CDR3 region is CASSPVPIQETQYF. The DNA of the CDR3 is TGTGCCAGCAGCCCCGTGCCTATCCAAGAGACCCAGTACTTC.

The CDR3 DNA is TGTGCCTGGAGCCGCGGAATGACTTCACCCCTCCACTTT. Its protein product is CAWSRGMTSPLHF. This chain joins TRBV30 and TRBJ1-6; D ambiguous. There are 13 residues in the CDR3. The V gene lost 3 bases and the J gene lost 9 bases, with 12 bases spanning the gap. Looked up from germline, CDR1 is GTSNPN and CDR2 is SVGIG (reference sequence).

This clone occurred a few times. The chain carries TRBV11-2 and TRBJ2-7, with TRBD1 identical over 9 bases. With V trimmed by 0 bases and J by 1 base, 1 base remained unmatched. Per germline, CDR1 SGHAT and CDR2 FQNNGV. This CDR3 has 15 residues. In nucleotides, the CDR3 is TGTGCCAGCAGCTTAGAACAGGGGGCGTCCTACGAGCAGTACTTC. This gives the protein CASSLEQGASYEQYF.

This clone was found a few times. The genes are TRBV28 and TRBJ2-7; 8 bases align to TRBD2. J gave up 4 bases and V 7 bases, and 9 bases lay outside the gene matches. The CDR3 length is 14 residues. CDR1 and CDR2 from the germline V gene are MDHEN and SYDVKM. Here the CDR3 DNA reads TGTGCCAGCATCAGTCTGGCGGGAGGTTACGAGCAGTACTTC. This gives the protein CASISLAGGYEQYF.

The sample holds a few counts of this clone. The rearrangement uses TRBV5-1 and TRBJ2-7, with D possibly matching TRBD1 (6 bases). This CDR3 spans 15 amino acids. Germline V gene lookup returns CDR1 SGHRS and CDR2 YFSETQ. Trimming pared 0 bases from V and 2 bases from J, leaving 12 bases between. CDR3 protein: CASSLDRVNPYEQYF. The CDR3 DNA reads TGCGCCAGCAGCTTGGACAGGGTTAACCCCTACGAGCAGTACTTC.